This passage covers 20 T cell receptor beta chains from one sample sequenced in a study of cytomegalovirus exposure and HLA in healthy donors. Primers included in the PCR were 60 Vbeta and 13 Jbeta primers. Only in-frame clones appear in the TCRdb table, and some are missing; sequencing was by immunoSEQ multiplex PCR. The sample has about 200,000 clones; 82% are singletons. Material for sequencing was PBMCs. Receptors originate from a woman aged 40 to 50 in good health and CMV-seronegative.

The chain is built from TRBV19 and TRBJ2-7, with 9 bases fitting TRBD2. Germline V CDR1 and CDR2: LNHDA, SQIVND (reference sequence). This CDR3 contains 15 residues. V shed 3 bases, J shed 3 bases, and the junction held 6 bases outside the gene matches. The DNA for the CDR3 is TGTGCCAGTAGTATTTATCTAGCGGGGAGCTACGAGCAGTACTTC. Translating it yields CASSIYLAGSYEQYF.

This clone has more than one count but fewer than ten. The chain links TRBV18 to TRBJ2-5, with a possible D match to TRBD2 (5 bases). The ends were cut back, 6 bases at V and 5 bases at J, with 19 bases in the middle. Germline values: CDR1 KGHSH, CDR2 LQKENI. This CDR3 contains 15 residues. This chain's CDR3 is CASSTSLAQRETQYF. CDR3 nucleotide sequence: TGTGCCAGCTCCACCAGTCTAGCCCAGAGGGAGACCCAGTACTTC.

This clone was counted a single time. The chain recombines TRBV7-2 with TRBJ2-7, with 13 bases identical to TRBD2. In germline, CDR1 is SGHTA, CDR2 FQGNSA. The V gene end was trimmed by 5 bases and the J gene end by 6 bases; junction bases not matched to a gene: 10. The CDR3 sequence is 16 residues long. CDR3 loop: CASSLDWTSGSTEQYF. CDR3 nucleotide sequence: TGTGCCAGCAGCCTCGACTGGACTAGCGGGAGTACCGAGCAGTACTTC.

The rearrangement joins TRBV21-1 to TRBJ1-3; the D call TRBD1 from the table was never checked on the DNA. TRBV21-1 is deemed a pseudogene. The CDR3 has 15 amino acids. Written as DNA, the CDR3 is TGTGCCAGCCGCTTTGACAGGGGCTCTGGAAACACCATATATTTT. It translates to CASRFDRGSGNTIYF.

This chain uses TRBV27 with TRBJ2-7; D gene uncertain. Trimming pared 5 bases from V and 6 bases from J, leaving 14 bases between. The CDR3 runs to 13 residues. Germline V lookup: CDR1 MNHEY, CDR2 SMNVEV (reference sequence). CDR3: CASSPANRGEQYF. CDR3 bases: TGTGCCAGCAGTCCCGCGAATAGAGGCGAGCAGTACTTC.

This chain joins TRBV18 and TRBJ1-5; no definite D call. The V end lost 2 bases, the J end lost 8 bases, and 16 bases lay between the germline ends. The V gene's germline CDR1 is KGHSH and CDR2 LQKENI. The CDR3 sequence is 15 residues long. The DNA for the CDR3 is TGTGCCAGCTCACCATCGGCGGGGATTATTGAGCCCCAGCATTTT. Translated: CASSPSAGIIEPQHF. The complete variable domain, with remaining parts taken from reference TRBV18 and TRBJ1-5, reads NAGVMQNPRHLVRRRGQEARLRCSPMKGHSHVYWYRQLPEEGLKFMVYLQKENIIDESGMPKERFSAEFPKEGPSILRIQQVVRGDSAAYFCASSPSAGIIEPQHFGDGTRLSIL.

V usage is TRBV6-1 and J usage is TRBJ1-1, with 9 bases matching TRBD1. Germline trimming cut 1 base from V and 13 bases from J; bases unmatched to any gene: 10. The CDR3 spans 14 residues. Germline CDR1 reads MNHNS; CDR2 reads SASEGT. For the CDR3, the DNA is TGTGCCAGCAGTGAAGTAAACGAGTGGACAGGGGATTTCTTT. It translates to CASSEVNEWTGDFF.

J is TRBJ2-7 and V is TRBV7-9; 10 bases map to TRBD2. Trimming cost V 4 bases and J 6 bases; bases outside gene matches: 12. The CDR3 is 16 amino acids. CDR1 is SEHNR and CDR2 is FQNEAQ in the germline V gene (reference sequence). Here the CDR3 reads CASSSAPSGRASEQYF. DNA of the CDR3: TGTGCCAGCAGCTCCGCTCCGAGCGGGAGGGCCTCCGAGCAGTACTTC.

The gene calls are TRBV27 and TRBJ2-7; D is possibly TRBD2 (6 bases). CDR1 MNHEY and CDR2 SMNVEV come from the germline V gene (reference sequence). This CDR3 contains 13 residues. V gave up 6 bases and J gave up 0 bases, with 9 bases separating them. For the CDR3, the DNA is TGTGCCAGCAGGGCGGGACTCTCCTACGAGCAGTACTTC. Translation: CASRAGLSYEQYF.

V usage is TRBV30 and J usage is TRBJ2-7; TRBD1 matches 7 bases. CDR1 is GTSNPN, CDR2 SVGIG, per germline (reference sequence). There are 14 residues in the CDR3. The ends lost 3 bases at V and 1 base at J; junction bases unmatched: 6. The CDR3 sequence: CAWSLTGASYEQYF. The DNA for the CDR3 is TGTGCCTGGAGCCTAACAGGGGCATCCTACGAGCAGTACTTC.

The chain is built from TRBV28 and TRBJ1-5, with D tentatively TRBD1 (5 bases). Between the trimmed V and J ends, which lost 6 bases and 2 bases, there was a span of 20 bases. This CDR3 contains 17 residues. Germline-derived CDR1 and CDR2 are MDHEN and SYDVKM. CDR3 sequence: CASSPAGRFTGNQPQHF. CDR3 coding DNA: TGTGCCAGCAGCCCCGCGGGGCGATTTACGGGCAATCAGCCCCAGCATTTT.

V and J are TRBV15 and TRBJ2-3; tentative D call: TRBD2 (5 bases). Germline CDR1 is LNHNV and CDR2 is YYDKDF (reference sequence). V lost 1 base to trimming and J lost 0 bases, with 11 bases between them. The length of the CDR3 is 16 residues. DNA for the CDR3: TGTGCCACCAGCAGAGGAGTTGAGGGAAGCACAGATACGCAGTATTTT. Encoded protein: CATSRGVEGSTDTQYF.

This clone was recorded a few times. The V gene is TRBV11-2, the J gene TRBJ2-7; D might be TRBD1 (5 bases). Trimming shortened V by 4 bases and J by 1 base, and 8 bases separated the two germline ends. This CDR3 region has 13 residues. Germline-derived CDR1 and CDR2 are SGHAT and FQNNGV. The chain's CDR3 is CASSSGPSYEQYF. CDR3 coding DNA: TGTGCCAGCAGCTCAGGGCCTTCCTACGAGCAGTACTTC.

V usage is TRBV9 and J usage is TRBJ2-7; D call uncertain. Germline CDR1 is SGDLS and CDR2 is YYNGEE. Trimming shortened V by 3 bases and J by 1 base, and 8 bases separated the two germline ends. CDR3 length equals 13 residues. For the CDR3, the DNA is TGTGCCAGCAGCGACGACTTATCCTACGAGCAGTACTTC. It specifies CASSDDLSYEQYF.

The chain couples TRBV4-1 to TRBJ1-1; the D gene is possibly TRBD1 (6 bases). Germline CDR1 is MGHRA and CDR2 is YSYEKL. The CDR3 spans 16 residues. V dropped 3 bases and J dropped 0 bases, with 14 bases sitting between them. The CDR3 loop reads CASSQPGGAMNTEAFF. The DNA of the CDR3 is TGCGCCAGCAGCCAGCCCGGGGGGGCGATGAACACTGAAGCTTTCTTT.

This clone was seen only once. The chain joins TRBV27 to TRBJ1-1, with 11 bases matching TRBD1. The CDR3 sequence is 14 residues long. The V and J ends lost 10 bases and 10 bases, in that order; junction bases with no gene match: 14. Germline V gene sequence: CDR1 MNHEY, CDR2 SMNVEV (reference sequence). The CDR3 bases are TGTGCCACCCAGGACAGGGGGCTTCGAGGGGGAGCTTTCTTT. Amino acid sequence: CATQDRGLRGGAFF.

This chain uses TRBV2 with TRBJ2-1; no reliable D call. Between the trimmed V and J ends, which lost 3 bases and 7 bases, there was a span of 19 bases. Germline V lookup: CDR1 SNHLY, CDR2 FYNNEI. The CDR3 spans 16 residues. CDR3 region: CASSELARPPFNEQFF. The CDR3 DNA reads TGTGCCAGCAGTGAGTTAGCTAGGCCCCCTTTTAATGAGCAGTTCTTC.

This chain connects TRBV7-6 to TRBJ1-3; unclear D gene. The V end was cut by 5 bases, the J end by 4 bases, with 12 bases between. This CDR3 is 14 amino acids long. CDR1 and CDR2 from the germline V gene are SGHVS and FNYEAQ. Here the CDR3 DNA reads TGTGCCAGCAGCGGGAGTCAAGAGGGAAACACCATATATTTT. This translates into CASSGSQEGNTIYF.

For the CDR3, the DNA is TGCGCCAGCAGCCGTAACCGGGACAGACTCTACGAGCAGTACTTC. Residues: CASSRNRDRLYEQYF. The chain joins TRBV23-1 to TRBJ2-7; 7 nucleotides match TRBD1. TRBV23-1 is sorted into the ORF group, with uncertain function. V was pared by 6 bases and J by 3 bases, with 11 bases of the junction left unmatched. This CDR3 spans 15 amino acids.

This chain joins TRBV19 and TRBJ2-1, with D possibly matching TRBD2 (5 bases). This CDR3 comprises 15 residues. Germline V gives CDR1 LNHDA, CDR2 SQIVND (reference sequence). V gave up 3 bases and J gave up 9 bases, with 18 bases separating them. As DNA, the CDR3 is TGTGCCAGTAGTATTTCAATAGCTAGCATTACTGAGCAGTTCTTC. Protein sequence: CASSISIASITEQFF.